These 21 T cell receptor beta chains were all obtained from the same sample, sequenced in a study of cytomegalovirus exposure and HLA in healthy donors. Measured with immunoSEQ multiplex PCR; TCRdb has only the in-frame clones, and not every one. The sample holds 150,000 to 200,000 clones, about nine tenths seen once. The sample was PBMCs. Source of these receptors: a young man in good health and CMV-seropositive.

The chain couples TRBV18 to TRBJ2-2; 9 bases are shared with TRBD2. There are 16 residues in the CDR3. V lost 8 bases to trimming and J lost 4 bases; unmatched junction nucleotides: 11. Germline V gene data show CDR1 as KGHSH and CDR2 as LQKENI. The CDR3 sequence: CASTPILAGVTGELFF. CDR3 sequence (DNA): TGTGCCAGCACGCCAATATTAGCGGGAGTCACCGGGGAGCTGTTTTTT.

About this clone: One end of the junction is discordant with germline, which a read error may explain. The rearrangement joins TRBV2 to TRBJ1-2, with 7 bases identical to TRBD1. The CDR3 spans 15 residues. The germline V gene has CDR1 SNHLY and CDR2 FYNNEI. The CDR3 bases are TGTGCCAGCAGTTACACAGGGGATACTAACTATGGCTACATCTTC. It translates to CASSYTGDTNYGYIF.

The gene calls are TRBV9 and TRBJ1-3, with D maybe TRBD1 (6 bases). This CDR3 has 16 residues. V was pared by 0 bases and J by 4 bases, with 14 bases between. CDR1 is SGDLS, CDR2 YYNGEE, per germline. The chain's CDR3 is CASSVGGGVGGNTIYF. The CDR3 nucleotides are TGTGCCAGCAGCGTAGGAGGGGGAGTGGGAGGAAACACCATATATTTT.

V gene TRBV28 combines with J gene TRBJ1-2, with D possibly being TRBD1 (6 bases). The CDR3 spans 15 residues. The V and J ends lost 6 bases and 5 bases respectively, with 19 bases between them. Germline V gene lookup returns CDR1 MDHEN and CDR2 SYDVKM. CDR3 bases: TGTGCCAGCAGCACTACTAACAGGGTGGGGTATGGCTACACCTTC. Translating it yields CASSTTNRVGYGYTF.

DNA for the CDR3: TGTGCCAGCAGCTTGATTGGGGAGAGGGAGACCCAGTACTTC. This sequence encodes CASSLIGERETQYF. This chain connects TRBV5-6 to TRBJ2-5, with D perhaps matching TRBD2 (5 bases). V lost 1 base to trimming and J lost 5 bases, with 12 bases between them. The CDR3 runs 14 residues. Germline V gives CDR1 SGHDT, CDR2 YYEEEE.

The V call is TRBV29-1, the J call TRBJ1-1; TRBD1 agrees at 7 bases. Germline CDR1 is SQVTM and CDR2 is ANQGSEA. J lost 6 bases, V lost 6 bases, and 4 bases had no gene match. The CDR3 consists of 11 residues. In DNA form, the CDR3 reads TGCAGCGTGGACAGGTTCGCTGAAGCTTTCTTT. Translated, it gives CSVDRFAEAFF.

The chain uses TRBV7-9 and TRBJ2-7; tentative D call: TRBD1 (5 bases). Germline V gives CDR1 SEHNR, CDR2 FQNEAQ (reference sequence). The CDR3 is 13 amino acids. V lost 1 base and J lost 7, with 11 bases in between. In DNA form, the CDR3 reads TGTGCCAGCAGCTTAGGTAGGGGATGGGAGCAGTACTTC. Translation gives CASSLGRGWEQYF. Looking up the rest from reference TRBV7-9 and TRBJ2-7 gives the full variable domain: DTGVSQNPRHKITKRGQNVTFRCDPISEHNRLYWYRQTLGQGPEFLTYFQNEAQLEKSRLLSDRFSAERPKGSFSTLEIQRTEQGDSAMYLCASSLGRGWEQYFGPGTRLTVT.

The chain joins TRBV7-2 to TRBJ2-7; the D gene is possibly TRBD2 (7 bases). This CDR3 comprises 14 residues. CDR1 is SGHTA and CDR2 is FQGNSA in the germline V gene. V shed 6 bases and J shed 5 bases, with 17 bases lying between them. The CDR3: CASSKGGSPHEQYF. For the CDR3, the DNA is TGTGCCAGCAGTAAGGGGGGGTCCCCCCACGAGCAGTACTTC.

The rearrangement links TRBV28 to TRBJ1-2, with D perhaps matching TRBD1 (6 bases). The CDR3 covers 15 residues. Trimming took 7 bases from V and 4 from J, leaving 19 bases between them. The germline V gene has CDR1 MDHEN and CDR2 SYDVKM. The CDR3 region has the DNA TGTGCCAGCAATCGACCTGGGGGGGCGAGCTATGGCTACACCTTC. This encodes CASNRPGGASYGYTF.

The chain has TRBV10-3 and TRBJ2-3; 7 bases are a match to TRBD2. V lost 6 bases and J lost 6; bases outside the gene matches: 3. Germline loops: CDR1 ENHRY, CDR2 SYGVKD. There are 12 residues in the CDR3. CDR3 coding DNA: TGTGCCATCAGCGGACTAGACGATACGCAGTATTTT. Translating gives CAISGLDDTQYF.

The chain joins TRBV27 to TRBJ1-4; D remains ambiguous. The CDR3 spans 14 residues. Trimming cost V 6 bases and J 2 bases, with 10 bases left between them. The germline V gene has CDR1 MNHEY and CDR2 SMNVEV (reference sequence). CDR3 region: CASRTGNTNEKLFF. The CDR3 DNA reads TGTGCCAGCAGGACCGGGAACACTAATGAAAAACTGTTTTTT.

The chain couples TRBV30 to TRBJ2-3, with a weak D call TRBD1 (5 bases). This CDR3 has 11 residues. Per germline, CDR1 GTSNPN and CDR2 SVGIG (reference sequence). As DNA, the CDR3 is TGTGCTGAAACCAGGGCAGATACGCAGTATTTT. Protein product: CAETRADTQYF.

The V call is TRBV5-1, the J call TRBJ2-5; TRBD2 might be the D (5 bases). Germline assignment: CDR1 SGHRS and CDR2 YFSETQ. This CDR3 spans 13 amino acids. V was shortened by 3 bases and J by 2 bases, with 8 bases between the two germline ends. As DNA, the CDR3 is TGCGCCAGCAGCTCGGGATCTCAAGAGACCCAGTACTTC. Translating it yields CASSSGSQETQYF.

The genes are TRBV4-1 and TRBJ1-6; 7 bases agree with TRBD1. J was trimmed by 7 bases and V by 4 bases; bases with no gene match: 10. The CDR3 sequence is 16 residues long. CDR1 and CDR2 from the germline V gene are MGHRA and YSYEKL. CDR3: CASSRERDSSNSPLHF. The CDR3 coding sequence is TGCGCCAGCAGCCGGGAACGGGACAGCAGCAATTCACCCCTCCACTTT.

Written as DNA, the CDR3 is TGTGCCAGCAGCTTGTCGGTAGTAGTTCCTCACGAGCAGTACTTC. It is translated as CASSLSVVVPHEQYF. The genes are TRBV5-6 and TRBJ2-7; no clear D gene. The CDR3 is 15 amino acids. Germline V gives CDR1 SGHDT, CDR2 YYEEEE. V lost 1 base and J lost 5, with 16 bases in between.

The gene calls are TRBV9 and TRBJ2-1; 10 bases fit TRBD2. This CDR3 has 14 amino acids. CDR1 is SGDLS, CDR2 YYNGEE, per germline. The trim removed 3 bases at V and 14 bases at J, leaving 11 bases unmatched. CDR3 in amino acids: CASSGISGGIKKFF. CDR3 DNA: TGTGCCAGCAGCGGAATTAGCGGGGGGATTAAGAAGTTCTTC.

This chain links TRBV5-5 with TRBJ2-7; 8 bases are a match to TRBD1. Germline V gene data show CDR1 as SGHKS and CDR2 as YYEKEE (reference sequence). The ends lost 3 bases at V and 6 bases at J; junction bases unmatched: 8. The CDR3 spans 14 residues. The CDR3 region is CASSSLRTGPEQYF. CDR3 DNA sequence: TGTGCCAGCAGCTCCCTGAGGACAGGGCCCGAGCAGTACTTC.

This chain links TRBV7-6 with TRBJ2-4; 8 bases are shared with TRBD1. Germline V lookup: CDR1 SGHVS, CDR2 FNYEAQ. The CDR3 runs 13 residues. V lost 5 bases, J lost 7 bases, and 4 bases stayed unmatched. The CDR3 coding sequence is TGTGCCAGCAGCCCAGGGGGCTCCAACATTCAGTACTTC. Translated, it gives CASSPGGSNIQYF.

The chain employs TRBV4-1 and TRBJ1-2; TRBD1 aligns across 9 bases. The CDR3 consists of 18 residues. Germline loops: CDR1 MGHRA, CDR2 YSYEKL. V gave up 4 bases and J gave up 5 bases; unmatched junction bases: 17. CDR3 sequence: CASSRIPGQGITQYGYTF. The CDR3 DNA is TGCGCCAGCAGCCGAATACCGGGACAGGGTATTACCCAGTATGGCTACACCTTC.

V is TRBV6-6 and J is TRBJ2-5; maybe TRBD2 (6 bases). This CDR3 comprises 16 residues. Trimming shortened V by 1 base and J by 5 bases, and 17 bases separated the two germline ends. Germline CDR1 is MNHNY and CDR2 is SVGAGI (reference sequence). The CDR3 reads CASSYFPPGVWETQYF. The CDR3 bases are TGTGCCAGCAGTTACTTTCCCCCGGGGGTGTGGGAGACCCAGTACTTC.

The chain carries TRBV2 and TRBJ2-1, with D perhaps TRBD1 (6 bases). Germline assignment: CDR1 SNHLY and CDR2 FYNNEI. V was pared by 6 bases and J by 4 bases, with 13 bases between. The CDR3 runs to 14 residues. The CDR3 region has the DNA TGTGCCAGCAGGGACAGCGAAATTTACAATGAGCAGTTCTTC. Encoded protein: CASRDSEIYNEQFF. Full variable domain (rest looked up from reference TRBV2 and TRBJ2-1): EPEVTQTPSHQVTQMGQEVILRCVPISNHLYFYWYRQILGQKVEFLVSFYNNEISEKSEIFDDQFSVERPDGSNFTLKIRSTKLEDSAMYFCASRDSEIYNEQFFGPGTRLTVL.